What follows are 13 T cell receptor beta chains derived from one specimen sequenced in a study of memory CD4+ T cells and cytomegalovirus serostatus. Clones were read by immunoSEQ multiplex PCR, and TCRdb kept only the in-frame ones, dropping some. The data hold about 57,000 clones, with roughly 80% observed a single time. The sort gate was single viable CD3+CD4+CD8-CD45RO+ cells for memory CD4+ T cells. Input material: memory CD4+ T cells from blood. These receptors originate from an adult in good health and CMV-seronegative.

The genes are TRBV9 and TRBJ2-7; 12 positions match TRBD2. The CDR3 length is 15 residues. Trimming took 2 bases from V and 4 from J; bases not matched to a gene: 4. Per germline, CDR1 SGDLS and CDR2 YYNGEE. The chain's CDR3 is CASSVASGGAYEQYF. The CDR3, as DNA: TGTGCCAGCAGCGTCGCTAGCGGGGGGGCTTACGAGCAGTACTTC.

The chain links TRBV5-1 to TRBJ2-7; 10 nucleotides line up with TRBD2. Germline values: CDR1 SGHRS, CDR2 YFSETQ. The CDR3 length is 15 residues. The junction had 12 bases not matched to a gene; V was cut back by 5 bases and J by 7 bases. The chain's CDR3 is CASREGTGTSVEQYF. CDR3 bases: TGCGCCAGCAGGGAAGGGACCGGGACTAGCGTGGAGCAGTACTTC.

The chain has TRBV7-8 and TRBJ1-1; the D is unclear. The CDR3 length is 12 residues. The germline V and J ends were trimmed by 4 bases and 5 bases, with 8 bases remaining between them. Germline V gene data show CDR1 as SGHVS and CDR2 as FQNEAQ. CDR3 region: CASSYARTEAFF. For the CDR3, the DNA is TGTGCCAGCAGCTATGCGAGGACTGAAGCTTTCTTT. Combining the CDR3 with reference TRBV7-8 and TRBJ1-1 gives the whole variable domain GAGVSQSPRYKVAKRGQDVALRCDPISGHVSLFWYQQALGQGPEFLTYFQNEAQLDKSGLPSDRFFAERPEGSVSTLKIQRTQQEDSAVYLCASSYARTEAFFGQGTRLTVV.

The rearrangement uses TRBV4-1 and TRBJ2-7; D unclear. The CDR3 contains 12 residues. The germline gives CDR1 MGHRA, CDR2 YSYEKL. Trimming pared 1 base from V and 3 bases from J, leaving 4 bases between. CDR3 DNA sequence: TGCGCCAGCAGCCAAGGCGGCTACGAGCAGTACTTC. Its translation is CASSQGGYEQYF.

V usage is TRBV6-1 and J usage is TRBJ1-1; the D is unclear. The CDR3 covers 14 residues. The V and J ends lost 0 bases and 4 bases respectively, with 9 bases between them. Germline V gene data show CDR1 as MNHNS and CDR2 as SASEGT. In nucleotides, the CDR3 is TGTGCCAGCAGTGAAGCAGGGTTCACCACTGAAGCTTTCTTT. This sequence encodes CASSEAGFTTEAFF.

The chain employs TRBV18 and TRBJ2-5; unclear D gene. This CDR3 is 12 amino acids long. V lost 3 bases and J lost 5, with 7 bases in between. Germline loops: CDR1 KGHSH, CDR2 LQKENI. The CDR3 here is CASSPFRETQYF. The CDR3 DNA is TGTGCCAGCTCACCGTTTAGGGAGACCCAGTACTTC.

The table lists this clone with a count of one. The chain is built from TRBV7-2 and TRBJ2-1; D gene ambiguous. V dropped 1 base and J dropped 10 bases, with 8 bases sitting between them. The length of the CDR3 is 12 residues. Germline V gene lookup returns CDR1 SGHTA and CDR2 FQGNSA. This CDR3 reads CASSLGGREQFF. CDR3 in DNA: TGTGCCAGCAGCTTAGGTGGTCGGGAGCAGTTCTTC.

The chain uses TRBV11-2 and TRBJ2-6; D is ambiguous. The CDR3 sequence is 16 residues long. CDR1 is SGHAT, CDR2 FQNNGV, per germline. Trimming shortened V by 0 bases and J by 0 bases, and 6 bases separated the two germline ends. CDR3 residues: CASSLDGVSGANVLTF. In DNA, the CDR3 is TGTGCCAGCAGCTTAGATGGGGTCTCTGGGGCCAACGTCCTGACTTTC.

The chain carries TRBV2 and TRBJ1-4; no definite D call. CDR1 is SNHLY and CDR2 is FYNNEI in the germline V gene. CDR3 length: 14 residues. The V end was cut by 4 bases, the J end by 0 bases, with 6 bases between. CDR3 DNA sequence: TGTGCCAGCAGTGCCGGGACAACTAATGAAAAACTGTTTTTT. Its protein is CASSAGTTNEKLFF.

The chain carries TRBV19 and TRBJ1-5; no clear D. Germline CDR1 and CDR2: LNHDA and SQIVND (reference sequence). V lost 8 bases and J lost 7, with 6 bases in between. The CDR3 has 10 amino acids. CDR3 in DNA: TGTGCCAGTGGGCTACAGCCCCAGCATTTT. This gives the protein CASGLQPQHF. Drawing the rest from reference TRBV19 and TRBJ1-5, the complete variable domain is DGGITQSPKYLFRKEGQNVTLSCEQNLNHDAMYWYRQDPGQGLRLIYYSQIVNDFQKGDIAEGYSVSREKKESFPLTVTSAQKNPTAFYLCASGLQPQHFGDGTRLSIL.

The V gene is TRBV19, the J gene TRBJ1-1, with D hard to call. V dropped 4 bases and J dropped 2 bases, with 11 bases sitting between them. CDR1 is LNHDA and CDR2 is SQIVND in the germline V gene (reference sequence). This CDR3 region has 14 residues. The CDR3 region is CASSTDTPNTEAFF. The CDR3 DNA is TGTGCCAGTAGTACTGACACACCAAACACTGAAGCTTTCTTT.

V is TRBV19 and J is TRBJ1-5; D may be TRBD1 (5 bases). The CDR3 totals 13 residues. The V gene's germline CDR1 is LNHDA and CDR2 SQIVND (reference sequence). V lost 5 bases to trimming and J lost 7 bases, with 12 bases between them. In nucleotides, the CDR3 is TGTGCCAGTAGTCCCAGGGATTCCCAGCCCCAGCATTTT. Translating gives CASSPRDSQPQHF.

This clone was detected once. CDR3 region: CTSSHGDRPGQRKAEAFF. CDR3 DNA: TGCACCAGCAGCCACGGGGACAGGCCCGGGCAGAGGAAGGCTGAAGCTTTCTTT. This chain uses TRBV1 with TRBJ1-1; the DNA was not compared with TRBD1, the D call given in the table. TRBV1 corresponds to a pseudogene. The CDR3 loop spans 18 amino acids.